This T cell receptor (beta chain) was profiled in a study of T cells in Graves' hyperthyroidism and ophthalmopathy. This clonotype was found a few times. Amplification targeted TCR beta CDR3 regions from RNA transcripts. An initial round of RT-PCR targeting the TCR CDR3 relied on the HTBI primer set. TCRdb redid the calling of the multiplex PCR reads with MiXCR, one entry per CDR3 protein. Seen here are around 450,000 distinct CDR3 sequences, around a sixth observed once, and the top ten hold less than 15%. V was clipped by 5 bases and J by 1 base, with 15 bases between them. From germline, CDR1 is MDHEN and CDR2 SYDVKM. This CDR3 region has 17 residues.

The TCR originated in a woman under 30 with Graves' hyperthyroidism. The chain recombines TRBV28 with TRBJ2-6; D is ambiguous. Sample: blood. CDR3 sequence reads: CASSTPSFGSGANVLTF. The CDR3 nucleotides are TGTGCCAGCAGTACCCCCAGCTTCGGTTCTGGGGCCAACGTCCTGACTTTC.